The clone carrying this TCR beta chain was observed many times. Its antigen is unknown. The data derive from a study of early T cells in non-severe SARS-CoV-2 infection. Findings and limits, study-wide: The matching step, a VDJdb search, favored anti-spike CD8 responses and missed private and CD4 specificities.

Per the germline V gene, CDR1 is SGHAT and CDR2 is FQNNGV. Trimming at V came to 4 bases and at J to 4 bases, leaving 4 bases not matched to a gene. CDR3 length equals 14 residues. TCRdb re-called the 5' RACE reads with MiXCR, one entry per CDR3 protein. The table lists 27,000 or so distinct CDR3 sequences, 2.9% of them singletons. This chain connects TRBV11-2 to TRBJ2-5; TRBD1 matches at 9 bases. The receptor was derived from an adult who was a healthcare worker with PCR-confirmed SARS-CoV-2 infection or an uninfected control (not recorded which). The sample consisted of whole blood. The CDR3 DNA is TGTGCCAGCAGCTGGGACAGGGCACCAGAGACCCAGTACTTC. As protein: CASSWDRAPETQYF.